The following is a T cell receptor (beta chain) sequence with its context. Its target is unknown. Researchers ran the PCR with 60 Vbeta and 13 Jbeta primers. Here immunoSEQ multiplex PCR was the method, and the copy in TCRdb shows in-frame clones only, minus some. Of approximately 41,000 clones listed, over 70% were seen once; the top ten hold around 3%. The data belong to a study of cytomegalovirus exposure and HLA in healthy donors. The study's findings and limits: Later on, analysis showed that most CMV-associated TCR beta chains appeared to be HLA-restricted.

CDR1 and CDR2 (germline): MNHNS, SASEGT. With 6 bases removed from V and 0 bases from J, the gap between germline ends came to 12 bases. This CDR3 contains 14 residues. This chain connects TRBV6-1 to TRBJ2-7, with D maybe TRBD1 (5 bases). The sequence was obtained from a man aged 50 to 59 in good health and CMV-seronegative. The sample consisted of PBMCs. The CDR3 DNA follows: TGTGCCAGCAGCCTTCCCGACAGCTCCTACGAGCAGTACTTC. Protein sequence: CASSLPDSSYEQYF.